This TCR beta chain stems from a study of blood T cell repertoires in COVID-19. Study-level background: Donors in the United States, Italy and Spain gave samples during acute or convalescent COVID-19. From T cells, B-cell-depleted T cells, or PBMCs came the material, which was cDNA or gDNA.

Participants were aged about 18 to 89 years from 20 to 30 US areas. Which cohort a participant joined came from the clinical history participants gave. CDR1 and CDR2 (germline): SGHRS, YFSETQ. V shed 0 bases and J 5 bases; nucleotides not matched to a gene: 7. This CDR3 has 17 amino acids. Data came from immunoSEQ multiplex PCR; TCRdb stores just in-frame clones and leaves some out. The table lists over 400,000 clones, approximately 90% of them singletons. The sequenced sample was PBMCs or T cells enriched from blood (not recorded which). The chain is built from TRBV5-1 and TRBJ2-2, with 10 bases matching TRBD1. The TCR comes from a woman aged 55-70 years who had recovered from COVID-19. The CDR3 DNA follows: TGCGCCAGCAGCTTGGTTTTACGGACAGGGGGGACCGGGGAGCTGTTTTTT. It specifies CASSLVLRTGGTGELFF.